This T cell receptor beta chain derives from a study of CD8+CD57+ T cells in acquired aplastic anemia. Note on this clonotype: Its antigen is unknown.

Overall study results and limits: In common between the patients and the controls were some 28 CD8+ CDR3 sequences.

Genomic DNA, the template, was used for profiling of the TCR beta VDJ and CDR3. TCRdb independently ran MiXCR on the reads; one entry per CDR3 protein. The profile covers roughly 130,000 distinct CDR3 sequences, with over 45% appearing a single time and about 2.7% taken by the ten largest. V shed 2 bases and J shed 8 bases, with 7 bases lying between them. CDR3 length: 12 amino acids. Germline V lookup: CDR1 MNHEY, CDR2 SVGEGT. The sequencing sample was made of sorted CD4+, CD8+, or CD8+CD57+ T cells (not recorded which) from PBMCs. The chain combines TRBV6-2 or TRBV6-3 with TRBJ2-4, with D uncertain. The clonotype originates from a human donor in good health, serving as a control. CDR3 sequence reads: CASSYRSHIQYF. CDR3 nucleotides: TGTGCCAGCAGTTACCGCAGTCACATTCAGTACTTC.